This T cell receptor (beta chain) was found in a study of cytomegalovirus exposure and HLA in healthy donors. Whole-study findings and limits: A few chains tied to CMV proved CMV antigen-specific in vitro. Analysis was performed later, and it showed HLA-associated TCR beta chains to be more clonally expanded than equally common others. Usually a TCR sequence was rare, but some public TCRs were found in many donors. The study listed roughly 150 cytomegalovirus-associated TCR beta chains.

CDR1 and CDR2 from the germline V gene are SGHDN and FVKESK. The CDR3 sequence is 17 residues long. Trimming removed 1 base from V and 8 bases from J; junction bases left unmatched: 9. In this sample, this clone turned up a few times. The antigen remains undetermined. The PCR was carried out with 60 Vbeta primers and 13 Jbeta primers. Sequencing was performed with immunoSEQ multiplex PCR; in TCRdb, only in-frame clones are kept and a portion is missing. Of under 200,000 clones in the sample, around 78% were seen once. The material sequenced was PBMCs. The source is a man aged 30-40 years in good health and CMV-seronegative. The chain links TRBV14 to TRBJ2-1; 12 nucleotides line up with TRBD2. CDR3 sequence: CASSQGTATSGSDEQFF. The CDR3, as DNA: TGTGCCAGCAGCCAAGGTACAGCGACTAGCGGGAGTGATGAGCAGTTCTTC.